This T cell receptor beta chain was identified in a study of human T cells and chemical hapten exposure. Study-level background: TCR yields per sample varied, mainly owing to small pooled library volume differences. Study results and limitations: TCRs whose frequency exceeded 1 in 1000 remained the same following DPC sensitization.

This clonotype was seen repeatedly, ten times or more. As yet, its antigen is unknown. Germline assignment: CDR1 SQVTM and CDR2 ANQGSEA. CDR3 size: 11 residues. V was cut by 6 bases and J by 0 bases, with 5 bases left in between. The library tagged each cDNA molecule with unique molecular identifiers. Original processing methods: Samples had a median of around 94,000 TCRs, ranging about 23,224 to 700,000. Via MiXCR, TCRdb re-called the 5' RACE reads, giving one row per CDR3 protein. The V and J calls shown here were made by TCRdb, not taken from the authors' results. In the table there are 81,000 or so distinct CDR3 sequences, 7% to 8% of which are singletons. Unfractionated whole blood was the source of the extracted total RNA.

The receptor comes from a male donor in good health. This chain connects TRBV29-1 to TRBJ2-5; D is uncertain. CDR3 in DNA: TGCAGCGTGAAATACCAAGAGACCCAGTACTTC. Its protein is CSVKYQETQYF.